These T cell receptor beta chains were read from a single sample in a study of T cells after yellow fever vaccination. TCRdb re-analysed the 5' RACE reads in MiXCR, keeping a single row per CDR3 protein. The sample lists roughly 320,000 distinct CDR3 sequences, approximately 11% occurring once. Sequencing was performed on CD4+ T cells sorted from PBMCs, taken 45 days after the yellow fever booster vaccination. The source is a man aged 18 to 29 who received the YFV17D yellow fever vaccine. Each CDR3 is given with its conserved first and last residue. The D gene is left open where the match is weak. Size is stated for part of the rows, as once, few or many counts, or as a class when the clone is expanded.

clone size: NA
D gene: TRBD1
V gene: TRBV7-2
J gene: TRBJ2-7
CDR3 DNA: TGTGCCAGCAGCCAAGGACAGGCAAGCTCCTACGAGCAGTACTTC
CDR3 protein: CASSQGQASSYEQYF

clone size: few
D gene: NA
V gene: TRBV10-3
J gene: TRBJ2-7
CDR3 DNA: TGTGCCATCAGTGGACAACGGGGGAAAGGGGAGCAGTACTTC
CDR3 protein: CAISGQRGKGEQYF

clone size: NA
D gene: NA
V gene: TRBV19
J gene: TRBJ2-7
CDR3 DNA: TGTGCCAGTAGTATCTCGGGGACTTCCTACGAGCAGTACTTC
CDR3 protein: CASSISGTSYEQYF

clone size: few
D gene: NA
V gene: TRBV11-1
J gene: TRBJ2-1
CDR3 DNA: TGTGCCAGCAGCGCGGGCGGAACCAAGGACAATGAGCAGTTCTTC
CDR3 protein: CASSAGGTKDNEQFF

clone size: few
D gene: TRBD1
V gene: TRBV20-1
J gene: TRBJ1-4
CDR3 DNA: TGCAGTGCTCCCCGGGACAGAACAACTAATGAAAAACTGTTTTTT
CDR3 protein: CSAPRDRTTNEKLFF

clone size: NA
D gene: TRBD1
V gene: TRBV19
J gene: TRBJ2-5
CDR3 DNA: TGTGCCAGTAGTGACCGGGACAGGGGGCCGAAAGAGACCCAGTACTTC
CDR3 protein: CASSDRDRGPKETQYF

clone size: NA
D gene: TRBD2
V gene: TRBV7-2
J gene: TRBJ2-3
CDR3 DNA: TGTGCCAGCAGCTACAATTTGGCTAGCGGGGCAGATACGCAGTATTTT
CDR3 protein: CASSYNLASGADTQYF

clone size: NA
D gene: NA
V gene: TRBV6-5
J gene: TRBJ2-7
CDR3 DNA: TGTGCCAGCAGTTACTCGCCGGTGGTCTCCTACGAGCAGTACTTC
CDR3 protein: CASSYSPVVSYEQYF

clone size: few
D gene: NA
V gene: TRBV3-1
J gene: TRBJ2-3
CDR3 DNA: TGTGCCAGCGCCTTCCGGGACGCTAATACGCAGTATTTT
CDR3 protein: CASAFRDANTQYF

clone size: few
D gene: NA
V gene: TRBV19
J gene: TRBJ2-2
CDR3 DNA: TGTGCCAGTAAGGGGATTCGGGCAGAGAACACCGGGGAGCTGTTTTTT
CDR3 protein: CASKGIRAENTGELFF

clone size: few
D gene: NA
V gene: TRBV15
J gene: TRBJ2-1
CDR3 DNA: TGTGCCACCAGCAGAGAACAGCGCTCGAATGAGCAGTTCTTC
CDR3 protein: CATSREQRSNEQFF

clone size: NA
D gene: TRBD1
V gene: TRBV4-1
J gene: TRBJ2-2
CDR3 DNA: TGCGCCAGCAGGCCCCCGGGACAGGGGGTCACCGGGGAGCTGTTTTTT
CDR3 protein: CASRPPGQGVTGELFF

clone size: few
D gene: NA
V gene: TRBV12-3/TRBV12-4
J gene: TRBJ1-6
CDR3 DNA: TGTGCCAGCAGTTCAGCAGGGGATTCACCCCTCCACTTT
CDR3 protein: CASSSAGDSPLHF